A single sample is the source of the 20 T cell receptor beta chains below, sequenced in a study of cytomegalovirus exposure and HLA in healthy donors. PCR amplification relied on 60 Vbeta primers (plus 13 Jbeta primers). The table came from immunoSEQ multiplex PCR; TCRdb's copy has only in-frame clones and leaves some out. The sample has about 190,000 clones, around 84% seen once. Sequenced input: PBMCs. The receptors here all came from a woman aged 18-29 years in good health and CMV-seronegative.

The gene calls are TRBV6-5 and TRBJ1-1, with TRBD1 as a possible D gene (5 bases). The V and J ends lost 5 bases and 0 bases respectively, with 13 bases between them. The germline gives CDR1 MNHEY, CDR2 SVGAGI. CDR3 length: 15 amino acids. The chain's CDR3 is CASSINRGMNTEAFF. CDR3 sequence (DNA): TGTGCCAGCAGTATAAACCGGGGGATGAACACTGAAGCTTTCTTT.

The rearrangement uses TRBV5-8 and TRBJ2-3, with D perhaps TRBD2 (5 bases). CDR3 length: 15 residues. CDR1 is SGHTS and CDR2 is YDEGEE in the germline V gene. Trimming removed 0 bases from V and 2 bases from J, with 10 bases in between. This chain's CDR3 is CASSLASGYTDTQYF. The DNA for the CDR3 is TGTGCCAGCAGCTTGGCCTCGGGATACACAGATACGCAGTATTTT.

This clone was counted only a few times. V and J are TRBV5-1 and TRBJ2-7; no firm D call. V was trimmed by 2 bases and J by 7 bases, leaving 16 bases between them. CDR3 length: 14 amino acids. Germline CDR1 SGHRS, CDR2 YFSETQ. The CDR3 sequence: CASSFASPSLEQYF. DNA for the CDR3: TGCGCCAGCAGCTTTGCGTCCCCCTCGTTGGAGCAGTACTTC. The whole variable domain, filled in from reference TRBV5-1 and TRBJ2-7, reads KAGVTQTPRYLIKTRGQQVTLSCSPISGHRSVSWYQQTPGQGLQFLFEYFSETQRNKGNFPGRFSGRQFSNSRSEMNVSTLELGDSALYLCASSFASPSLEQYFGPGTRLTVT.

The genes are TRBV28 and TRBJ1-5, with D tentatively TRBD1 (5 bases). The CDR3 length is 19 residues. Germline V gene lookup returns CDR1 MDHEN and CDR2 SYDVKM. V was clipped by 5 bases and J by 5 bases, with 28 bases between them. The CDR3: CASSPSILSNMAGDQPQHF. The CDR3 bases are TGTGCCAGCAGTCCTTCGATCCTTTCAAACATGGCGGGGGATCAGCCCCAGCATTTT.

This clone appeared a few times. CDR3 in DNA: TGCAGCGTTGTATCCCCTCCGGGACAGGGATTAGGTGTGAACGAGCAGTACTTC. Protein product: CSVVSPPGQGLGVNEQYF. The rearrangement links TRBV29-1 to TRBJ2-7, with 9 bases matching TRBD1. Germline loops: CDR1 SQVTM, CDR2 ANQGSEA. The V gene end was trimmed by 4 bases and the J gene end by 5 bases; junction bases not matched to a gene: 21. This CDR3 contains 18 residues.

The CDR3 bases are TGCGCCAGCAGCCAAGATTGGATCGGGCGGGGGGGATCCTATAATTCACCCCTCCACTTT. Its translation: CASSQDWIGRGGSYNSPLHF. This rearrangement joins TRBV4-1 to TRBJ1-6; D might be TRBD1 (5 bases). CDR1 and CDR2 (germline): MGHRA, YSYEKL. CDR3 length equals 20 residues. V was shortened by 0 bases and J by 1 base, with 19 bases between the two germline ends.

This clone was observed a handful of times. The CDR3 region has the DNA TGTGCCAGCAGCGTCCTGGCGGGGGCATACAATGAGCAGTTCTTC. Translation: CASSVLAGAYNEQFF. This chain links TRBV7-2 with TRBJ2-1, with D possibly matching TRBD2 (7 bases). V lost 5 bases and J lost 4, with 15 bases in between. Germline-derived CDR1 and CDR2 are SGHTA and FQGNSA. This CDR3 is built from 15 residues.

This clone has just one count. The chain joins TRBV27 to TRBJ1-4; D is uncertain. The germline V and J ends were trimmed by 4 bases and 5 bases, with 8 bases remaining between them. Germline V gene sequence: CDR1 MNHEY, CDR2 SMNVEV (reference sequence). The CDR3 has 13 amino acids. The CDR3 loop is CASSWRVNEKLFF. Here the CDR3 DNA reads TGTGCCAGCAGTTGGAGGGTAAATGAAAAACTGTTTTTT.

The chain recombines TRBV18 with TRBJ2-6; perhaps TRBD1 as D (5 bases). The CDR3 has 18 residues. Germline V lookup: CDR1 KGHSH, CDR2 LQKENI. Trimming removed 1 base from V and 2 bases from J, with 15 bases in between. CDR3 in amino acids: CASSPRPDKAAGANVLTF. The CDR3 DNA is TGTGCCAGCTCACCACGTCCGGACAAGGCGGCTGGGGCCAACGTCCTGACTTTC.

The rearrangement joins TRBV29-1 to TRBJ2-3; 7 bases agree with TRBD2. This CDR3 contains 14 residues. V shed 6 bases, J shed 6 bases, and the junction held 12 bases outside the gene matches. Germline CDR1 and CDR2: SQVTM and ANQGSEA. The CDR3 nucleotides are TGCAGCGTCGGTGGGGGGGGATTCTCGGATACGCAGTATTTT. Its protein product is CSVGGGGFSDTQYF.

The chain carries TRBV5-4 and TRBJ2-7, with 10 nucleotides matching TRBD1. Germline V gene sequence: CDR1 SGHNT, CDR2 YYREEE (reference sequence). This CDR3 is 16 amino acids long. V gave up 2 bases and J gave up 4 bases; unmatched junction bases: 9. The CDR3 loop reads CASSFPRDRGSYEQYF. The CDR3 DNA reads as TGTGCCAGCAGCTTCCCCCGGGACAGGGGATCTTACGAGCAGTACTTC.

This clone occurred once. The chain is built from TRBV7-9 and TRBJ2-1; D is unclear. Trimming cost V 1 base and J 4 bases, with 14 bases left between them. Germline loops: CDR1 SEHNR, CDR2 FQNEAQ (reference sequence). This CDR3 contains 16 residues. The CDR3 reads CASSLGALTLYNEQFF. CDR3 nucleotide sequence: TGTGCCAGCAGCTTAGGGGCCTTAACCCTATACAATGAGCAGTTCTTC.

This clone was seen a single time. The chain combines TRBV9 with TRBJ1-1; D not certain. Germline loops: CDR1 SGDLS, CDR2 YYNGEE. V was trimmed by 0 bases and J by 6 bases, leaving 9 bases between them. This CDR3 has 13 amino acids. CDR3 coding DNA: TGTGCCAGCAGCGTAGCAGGATTGGCTGAAGCTTTCTTT. It specifies CASSVAGLAEAFF. The entire variable domain, with the rest obtained from reference TRBV9 and TRBJ1-1, is as follows: DSGVTQTPKHLITATGQRVTLRCSPRSGDLSVYWYQQSLDQGLQFLIQYYNGEERAKGNILERFSAQQFPDLHSELNLSSLELGDSALYFCASSVAGLAEAFFGQGTRLTVV.

CDR3 coding DNA: TGTGCCAGCAGCTTAGTCGGCCTAGCGTTGAGCCATGAGCAGTTCTTC. The encoded protein is CASSLVGLALSHEQFF. The chain links TRBV7-9 to TRBJ2-1; perhaps TRBD2 as D (6 bases). The CDR3 loop spans 16 amino acids. The ends were cut back, 1 base at V and 8 bases at J, with 18 bases in the middle. Germline-derived CDR1 and CDR2 are SEHNR and FQNEAQ (reference sequence).

J is TRBJ1-4 and V is TRBV19; 8 nucleotides align to TRBD1. Trimming at V came to 3 bases and at J to 5 bases, leaving 5 bases not matched to a gene. The CDR3 is made up of 15 amino acids. Germline CDR1 reads LNHDA; CDR2 reads SQIVND (reference sequence). The CDR3 coding sequence is TGTGCCAGTAGTATTGGACAGGGAGAGAATGAAAAACTGTTTTTT. Translated, it gives CASSIGQGENEKLFF.

The chain carries TRBV18 and TRBJ1-3; the match to TRBD1 covers 8 bases. The V gene end was trimmed by 3 bases and the J gene end by 0 bases; junction bases not matched to a gene: 1. The CDR3 spans 15 residues. Germline V gene sequence: CDR1 KGHSH, CDR2 LQKENI. CDR3 amino acids: CASSPTGVSGNTIYF. CDR3 nucleotide sequence: TGTGCCAGCTCACCGACAGGGGTCTCTGGAAACACCATATATTTT.

This sequence joins TRBV9 and TRBJ2-7; 7 nucleotides align to TRBD1. Unmatched junction bases numbered 9, after V lost 4 bases and J lost 5 bases. The V gene's germline CDR1 is SGDLS and CDR2 YYNGEE. There are 14 residues in the CDR3. The CDR3 sequence: CASSPQGVANEQYF. CDR3 DNA: TGTGCCAGCAGCCCCCAGGGGGTGGCGAACGAGCAGTACTTC.

The V and J genes are TRBV5-4 and TRBJ2-5, with 12 bases aligning to TRBD2. J lost 4 bases, V lost 0 bases, and 7 bases had no gene match. The CDR3 spans 17 residues. Germline V gene data show CDR1 as SGHNT and CDR2 as YYREEE (reference sequence). The CDR3 coding sequence is TGTGCCAGCAGCTTGGAGTCTAGCGGGAGGGCCCCAGAGACCCAGTACTTC. Amino acid sequence: CASSLESSGRAPETQYF. Full variable domain (missing parts from reference TRBV5-4 and TRBJ2-5): ETGVTQSPTHLIKTRGQQVTLRCSSQSGHNTVSWYQQALGQGPQFIFQYYREEENGRGNFPPRFSGLQFPNYSSELNVNALELDDSALYLCASSLESSGRAPETQYFGPGTRLLVL.

The gene calls are TRBV30 and TRBJ2-1, with 13 bases that match TRBD2. Germline CDR1 reads GTSNPN; CDR2 reads SVGIG (reference sequence). J gave up 8 bases and V 0 bases, and 13 bases lay outside the gene matches. The CDR3 runs 18 residues. The DNA of the CDR3 is TGTGCCTGGAGTGTATGGGGCCTACTAGCGGGGGGGCCGGATGAGCAGTTCTTC. Protein: CAWSVWGLLAGGPDEQFF.

This clone was observed a few times. This rearrangement joins TRBV30 to TRBJ1-5; possibly TRBD1 for D (5 bases). Trimming pared 0 bases from V and 6 bases from J, leaving 9 bases between. The CDR3 is 13 residues long. The germline V gene has CDR1 GTSNPN and CDR2 SVGIG (reference sequence). This CDR3 reads CAWSVGEGQPQHF. CDR3 bases: TGTGCCTGGAGTGTGGGGGAGGGTCAGCCCCAGCATTTT.